This is a list of T cell receptor beta chains from one sample in a study of cytomegalovirus exposure and HLA in healthy donors. Profiling relied on immunoSEQ multiplex PCR, and the TCRdb table lists in-frame clones only, not all of them. The sample lists 150,000 to 160,000 clones, roughly 80% occurring once. Specimen: PBMCs. The receptors stem from a woman aged 35 to 49 in good health and CMV-seronegative. The conserved cysteine and the conserved F or W are not part of the CDR3 here. The D gene is left open where the match is weak.

v_gene: TRBV25-1; len: 10; d_gene: .; CDR3aa: ASSVQGDTQY
v_gene: TRBV5-1; len: 12; d_gene: TRBD1; CDR3aa: ASSVDRVNEKLF
v_gene: TRBV10-3; len: 13; d_gene: .; CDR3aa: AISELGLEAGELF
v_gene: TRBV29-1; len: 12; d_gene: .; CDR3aa: SVDSEGTNYEQY
v_gene: TRBV7-9; len: 14; d_gene: TRBD2; CDR3aa: ASSARRTSRDNEQF
v_gene: TRBV2; len: 13; d_gene: .; CDR3aa: ASSDQQSGNQPQH
v_gene: TRBV28; len: 16; d_gene: TRBD1; CDR3aa: ASSLGETGGAGANVLT
v_gene: TRBV2; len: 15; d_gene: TRBD1; CDR3aa: ASRPDRGWGGNQPQH
v_gene: TRBV11-2; len: 15; d_gene: TRBD1; CDR3aa: ASSSGIRGQGAKGYT
v_gene: TRBV5-8; len: 12; d_gene: .; CDR3aa: ASSDITETYEQY
v_gene: TRBV5-8; len: 13; d_gene: .; CDR3aa: ASSSSGASNQPQH
v_gene: TRBV15; len: 17; d_gene: .; CDR3aa: ATSRAGGGVNNRAYEQY
v_gene: TRBV7-8; len: 12; d_gene: TRBD1; CDR3aa: ASSSYQGGTEAF